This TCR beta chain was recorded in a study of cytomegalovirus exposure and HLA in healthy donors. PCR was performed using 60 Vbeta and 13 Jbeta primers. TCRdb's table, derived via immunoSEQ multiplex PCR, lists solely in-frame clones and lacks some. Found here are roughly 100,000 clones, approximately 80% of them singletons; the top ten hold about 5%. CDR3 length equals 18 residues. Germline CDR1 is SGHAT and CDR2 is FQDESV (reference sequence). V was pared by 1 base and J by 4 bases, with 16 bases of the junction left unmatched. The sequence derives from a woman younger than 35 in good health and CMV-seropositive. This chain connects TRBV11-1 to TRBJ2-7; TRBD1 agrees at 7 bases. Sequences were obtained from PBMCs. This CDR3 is CASSLEGTAALGWYEQYF. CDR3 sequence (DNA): TGTGCCAGCAGCTTAGAGGGGACAGCGGCTTTGGGATGGTACGAGCAGTACTTC.